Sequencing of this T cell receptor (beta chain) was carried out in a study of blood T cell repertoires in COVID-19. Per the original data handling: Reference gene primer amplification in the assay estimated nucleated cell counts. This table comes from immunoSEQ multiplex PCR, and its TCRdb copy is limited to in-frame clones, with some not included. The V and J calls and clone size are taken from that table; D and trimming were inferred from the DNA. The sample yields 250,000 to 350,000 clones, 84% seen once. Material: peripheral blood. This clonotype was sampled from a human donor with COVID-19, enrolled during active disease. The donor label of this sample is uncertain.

The CDR3 DNA follows: TGCAGTGCTAGTGAGGGGGCGGATGAAAAACTGTTTTTT. Residues: CSASEGADEKLFF. The V gene is TRBV20-1, the J gene TRBJ1-4; 7 bases agree with TRBD1. The CDR3 is 13 residues long. The germline V gene has CDR1 DFQATT and CDR2 SNEGSKA (reference sequence). V lost 3 bases, J lost 6 bases, and 4 bases stayed unmatched.